These 15 T cell receptor beta chains share one sample of origin, sequenced in a study of blood T cell repertoires in COVID-19. Generated by immunoSEQ multiplex PCR, the TCRdb table keeps only in-frame clones and is missing some. The sample lists some 190,000 clones; roughly 81% were seen once. Input material: peripheral blood. The receptors come from a woman of 80 years or more with acute or convalescent COVID-19.

The chain employs TRBV18 and TRBJ2-3; D not resolved. The germline gives CDR1 KGHSH, CDR2 LQKENI. CDR3 length: 13 residues. Trimming pared 5 bases from V and 2 bases from J, leaving 8 bases between. CDR3 sequence reads: CASSGAVTDTQYF. CDR3 DNA sequence: TGTGCCAGCTCAGGCGCGGTCACAGATACGCAGTATTTT.

The rearrangement joins TRBV7-2 to TRBJ2-6; a weak D match, TRBD1 (6 bases). V lost 2 bases and J 2 bases, leaving 7 bases between the germline ends. The CDR3 contains 15 residues. From germline, CDR1 is SGHTA and CDR2 FQGNSA. CDR3: CASSLHRAGANVLTF. CDR3 coding DNA: TGTGCCAGCAGCTTACACAGGGCTGGGGCCAACGTCCTGACTTTC. Full variable domain (outside the CDR3, taken from reference TRBV7-2 and TRBJ2-6): GAGVSQSPSNKVTEKGKDVELRCDPISGHTALYWYRQSLGQGLEFLIYFQGNSAPDKSGLPSDRFSAERTGGSVSTLTIQRTQQEDSAVYLCASSLHRAGANVLTFGAGSRLTVL.

The chain has TRBV19 and TRBJ2-5; TRBD2 matches at 7 bases. This CDR3 region has 15 residues. CDR1 is LNHDA and CDR2 is SQIVND in the germline V gene (reference sequence). J lost 5 bases, V lost 2 bases, and 8 bases had no gene match. The chain's CDR3 is CASSIPSGAWETQYF. Here the CDR3 DNA reads TGTGCCAGTAGTATACCAAGCGGGGCTTGGGAGACCCAGTACTTC.

The CDR3 DNA reads as TGTGCCAGTAGTCCCCTGGGACAGGGGGTCTATGGCTACACCTTC. Translated: CASSPLGQGVYGYTF. The V gene is TRBV19, the J gene TRBJ1-2; 11 bases agree with TRBD1. CDR1 LNHDA and CDR2 SQIVND come from the germline V gene (reference sequence). Unmatched junction bases numbered 6, after V lost 5 bases and J lost 4 bases. The CDR3 length is 15 residues. Drawing the rest from reference TRBV19 and TRBJ1-2, the complete variable domain is DGGITQSPKYLFRKEGQNVTLSCEQNLNHDAMYWYRQDPGQGLRLIYYSQIVNDFQKGDIAEGYSVSREKKESFPLTVTSAQKNPTAFYLCASSPLGQGVYGYTFGSGTRLTVV.

The chain combines TRBV10-3 with TRBJ1-2; D is unclear. V was shortened by 6 bases and J by 0 bases, with 5 bases between the two germline ends. This CDR3 has 12 amino acids. Germline CDR1 reads ENHRY; CDR2 reads SYGVKD. This chain's CDR3 is CAIRQTNYGYTF. The CDR3 nucleotides are TGTGCCATCAGACAGACTAACTATGGCTACACCTTC.

CDR3 loop: CASSRTLEQYF. In DNA, the CDR3 is TGTGCCAGCAGCCGCACTTTAGAGCAGTACTTC. The chain recombines TRBV7-9 with TRBJ2-7; no clear D gene. The CDR3 length is 11 residues. Germline CDR1 and CDR2: SEHNR and FQNEAQ (reference sequence). V dropped 5 bases and J dropped 7 bases, with 9 bases sitting between them.

This chain uses TRBV19 with TRBJ2-7; 7 nucleotides agree with TRBD1. Looked up from germline, CDR1 is LNHDA and CDR2 is SQIVND (reference sequence). The CDR3 covers 14 residues. Trimming took 2 bases from V and 3 from J; bases not matched to a gene: 4. The CDR3 here is CASSIQGEYYEQYF. DNA of the CDR3: TGTGCCAGTAGTATACAGGGGGAGTACTACGAGCAGTACTTC. The full variable domain, rest sourced from reference TRBV19 and TRBJ2-7, is DGGITQSPKYLFRKEGQNVTLSCEQNLNHDAMYWYRQDPGQGLRLIYYSQIVNDFQKGDIAEGYSVSREKKESFPLTVTSAQKNPTAFYLCASSIQGEYYEQYFGPGTRLTVT.

V usage is TRBV7-2 and J usage is TRBJ1-1; D is uncertain. This CDR3 is built from 14 residues. CDR1 SGHTA and CDR2 FQGNSA come from the germline V gene. Trimming removed 7 bases at V and 1 base at J, with 13 bases between. The CDR3 loop is CASTPGSANTEAFF. The DNA of the CDR3 is TGTGCCAGCACCCCGGGGTCCGCGAACACTGAAGCTTTCTTT.

V is TRBV7-3 and J is TRBJ1-2; TRBD1 aligns across 10 bases. Losses at the gene ends were 4 bases for V and 2 bases for J; bases not matched to a gene: 4. CDR1 and CDR2 from the germline V gene are SGHTA and FQGTGA. This CDR3 is 15 amino acids long. Here the CDR3 reads CASSSWDRGNYGYTF. Here the CDR3 DNA reads TGTGCCAGCAGCTCATGGGACAGGGGAAACTATGGCTACACCTTC.

The chain links TRBV5-4 to TRBJ2-2; 8 nucleotides match TRBD2. With 5 bases clipped from V and 0 bases from J, the junction kept 9 bases outside the gene matches. Per germline, CDR1 SGHNT and CDR2 YYREEE (reference sequence). The CDR3 loop spans 17 amino acids. The CDR3 sequence is CASRTGLALANTGELFF. The CDR3 nucleotides read TGTGCCAGCAGAACTGGACTAGCCCTCGCGAACACCGGGGAGCTGTTTTTT.

The genes are TRBV29-1 and TRBJ1-1; no firm D call. The V end was cut by 7 bases, the J end by 0 bases, with 12 bases between. Germline V CDR1 and CDR2: SQVTM, ANQGSEA. The CDR3 consists of 13 residues. The CDR3 loop reads CSAREGMNTEAFF. CDR3 nucleotides: TGCAGCGCCCGGGAGGGAATGAACACTGAAGCTTTCTTT.

V and J are TRBV15 and TRBJ2-7; D not certain. The CDR3 loop spans 16 amino acids. The germline CDR1 and CDR2 sequences are LNHNV and YYDKDF (reference sequence). With 0 bases removed from V and 1 base from J, the gap between germline ends came to 13 bases. CDR3 loop: CATSRDMNRASYEQYF. CDR3 DNA: TGTGCCACCAGCAGAGATATGAATCGAGCTTCCTACGAGCAGTACTTC.

V gene TRBV19 combines with J gene TRBJ2-4; 8 bases agree with TRBD1. The V segment lost 6 bases and the J segment 9 bases; nucleotides outside the gene matches: 10. The CDR3 is 14 residues long. The germline gives CDR1 LNHDA, CDR2 SQIVND (reference sequence). In DNA form, the CDR3 reads TGTGCCAGTAGGCAAGGACAGGGTTCCAGCATTCAGTACTTC. Protein product: CASRQGQGSSIQYF.

This chain joins TRBV4-3 and TRBJ1-1; 8 bases agree with TRBD1. After removal of 4 bases from V and 1 base from J, the junction contained 2 bases not matched to a gene. The V gene's germline CDR1 is LGHNA and CDR2 YSLEER. The CDR3 extends over 14 amino acids. DNA for the CDR3: TGCGCCAGCAGCCTAGGACAGGGGAACACTGAAGCTTTCTTT. It is translated as CASSLGQGNTEAFF.

The rearrangement links TRBV19 to TRBJ2-3, with 8 bases identical to TRBD2. There are 15 residues in the CDR3. V shed 4 bases and J 2 bases; nucleotides not matched to a gene: 5. Germline-derived CDR1 and CDR2 are LNHDA and SQIVND (reference sequence). CDR3 residues: CASSTRRGDTDTQYF. DNA of the CDR3: TGTGCCAGTAGTACCCGGCGGGGGGACACAGATACGCAGTATTTT.